A single sample gave rise to the 5 T cell receptor beta chains below, sequenced in a study of T-cell reconstitution after alpha-beta-depleted transplantation in children. Preparation of the TCRbeta library used unique molecular identifiers. TCRdb passed the PCR reads through MiXCR, listing each CDR3 protein once. The data hold some 350,000 distinct CDR3 sequences, with 15% to 20% observed a single time. Specimen: PBMCs, mostly from graft donor cells, collected 360 days after TCRalphabeta/CD19-depleted stem cell transplant. These receptors were collected from a male patient under 10 years old who had a stem cell transplant for acute lymphoblastic leukemia, so the T cells may come from the graft donor.

The chain uses TRBV19 and TRBJ2-1, with D hard to call. CDR3 size: 12 residues. V lost 1 base to trimming and J lost 9 bases, with 7 bases between them. In germline, CDR1 is LNHDA, CDR2 SQIVND (reference sequence). CDR3 nucleotides: TGTGCCAGTAGTATAGGAGCAAGTGAGCAGTTCTTC. This gives the protein CASSIGASEQFF.

This chain connects TRBV12-3 or TRBV12-4 to TRBJ2-2; 7 bases align to TRBD1. The CDR3 totals 16 residues. J was trimmed by 4 bases and V by 0 bases; bases with no gene match: 5. The CDR3: CASSLAPGTVTGELFF. The CDR3 DNA follows: TGTGCCAGCAGTTTAGCCCCCGGGACAGTCACCGGGGAGCTGTTTTTT.

V gene TRBV2 combines with J gene TRBJ2-2, with TRBD1 as a possible D gene (6 bases). Per the germline V gene, CDR1 is SNHLY and CDR2 is FYNNEI. The CDR3 sequence is 14 residues long. V gave up 4 bases and J gave up 5 bases, with 11 bases separating them. In nucleotides, the CDR3 is TGTGCCAGCAGTGGAGACAGGCAGACCGGGGAGCTGTTTTTT. As protein: CASSGDRQTGELFF.

This clonotype was seen more than once but under ten times. The chain couples TRBV20-1 to TRBJ2-3; D might be TRBD1 or TRBD2, each matching 5 bases. The V gene lost 3 bases and the J gene lost 2 bases, with 9 bases spanning the gap. Germline-derived CDR1 and CDR2 are DFQATT and SNEGSKA (reference sequence). This CDR3 spans 13 amino acids. The chain's CDR3 is CSARGPLTDTQYF. The CDR3 DNA reads as TGCAGTGCTAGGGGACCCCTCACAGATACGCAGTATTTT.

V is TRBV9 and J is TRBJ2-2; D ambiguous. The CDR3 is made up of 15 amino acids. V lost 0 bases and J 3 bases, leaving 9 bases between the germline ends. Germline values: CDR1 SGDLS, CDR2 YYNGEE. The CDR3 DNA sequence: TGTGCCAGCAGCGTAGCAAGGGCGGACACCGGGGAGCTGTTTTTT. Translation gives CASSVARADTGELFF.